A single sample is the source of the 17 T cell receptor beta chains below, sequenced in a study of identical twins. MiXCR, run by TCRdb on the 5' RACE reads, gives a single entry per CDR3 protein. The sample yields about 890,000 distinct CDR3 sequences, roughly an eighth seen once. These data also featured in a second study, about yellow fever vaccine responses in identical twins.

The sequenced sample consisted of PBMCs. Receptor source: a woman aged 18 to 35 in good health.

The V gene is TRBV5-1, the J gene TRBJ2-3, with 7 bases lining up with TRBD2. Germline lookup yields CDR1 SGHRS and CDR2 YFSETQ. The CDR3 contains 17 residues. J gave up 0 bases and V 0 bases, and 7 bases lay outside the gene matches. CDR3 loop: CASSLGSSGSSTDTQYF. CDR3 DNA sequence: TGCGCCAGCAGCTTGGGCTCTAGCGGCTCTAGCACAGATACGCAGTATTTT.

This clonotype was counted only a few times. The V gene is TRBV5-1, the J gene TRBJ2-3; 8 bases are a match to TRBD2. This CDR3 is 16 amino acids long. Germline V gene sequence: CDR1 SGHRS, CDR2 YFSETQ. V gave up 4 bases and J gave up 5 bases; unmatched junction bases: 12. The CDR3 nucleotides are TGCGCCAGCAGCCCGGAGAGTGGCGGGGGGAGAGATACGCAGTATTTT. It yields the protein CASSPESGGGRDTQYF.

The gene calls are TRBV5-1 and TRBJ2-5; TRBD2 matches at 13 bases. J gave up 2 bases and V 4 bases, and 5 bases lay outside the gene matches. This CDR3 is 16 amino acids long. Germline CDR1 SGHRS, CDR2 YFSETQ. In DNA, the CDR3 is TGCGCCAGCAGCCAGGGACTAGCGGGGCCACAAGAGACCCAGTACTTC. Amino acid sequence: CASSQGLAGPQETQYF.

J is TRBJ2-3 and V is TRBV28, with 10 positions matching TRBD2. Germline assignment: CDR1 MDHEN and CDR2 SYDVKM. CDR3 length: 14 amino acids. V gave up 7 bases and J gave up 2 bases; unmatched junction bases: 3. CDR3 sequence: CASITSGATDTQYF. CDR3 nucleotide sequence: TGTGCCAGCATTACTAGCGGGGCCACAGATACGCAGTATTTT. Full variable domain (outside the CDR3, taken from reference TRBV28 and TRBJ2-3): DVKVTQSSRYLVKRTGEKVFLECVQDMDHENMFWYRQDPGLGLRLIYFSYDVKMKEKGDIPEGYSVSREKKERFSLILESASTNQTSMYLCASITSGATDTQYFGPGTRLTVL.

The chain is built from TRBV4-2 and TRBJ2-5; either TRBD1 or TRBD2 may fit D (6 bases each). CDR3 length: 14 amino acids. V shed 0 bases and J shed 5 bases, with 10 bases lying between them. Germline V gives CDR1 LGHNA, CDR2 YNFKEQ. The DNA of the CDR3 is TGTGCCAGCAGCCAAGATGGAGGGGGGGAGACCCAGTACTTC. Its protein is CASSQDGGGETQYF.

This clonotype was counted a few times. The V gene is TRBV28, the J gene TRBJ2-1, with 13 bases fitting TRBD2. From germline, CDR1 is MDHEN and CDR2 SYDVKM. Trimming removed 5 bases from V and 10 bases from J; junction bases left unmatched: 8. This CDR3 has 15 residues. CDR3 sequence: CASSGGTSGTMEQFF. CDR3 nucleotide sequence: TGTGCCAGCAGTGGGGGGACTAGCGGGACGATGGAGCAGTTCTTC.

This clonotype has just a few counts. The chain employs TRBV29-1 and TRBJ2-1; 9 bases are shared with TRBD2. The CDR3 is 15 residues long. Unmatched junction bases numbered 11, after V lost 7 bases and J lost 4 bases. The germline V gene has CDR1 SQVTM and CDR2 ANQGSEA. CDR3 nucleotide sequence: TGCAGCGCTCCGGCGCGGGAGGGCCATTACAATGAGCAGTTCTTC. The encoded protein is CSAPAREGHYNEQFF.

This clonotype has at least ten counts. The V call is TRBV4-1, the J call TRBJ2-1, with D unresolved. Germline CDR1 and CDR2: MGHRA and YSYEKL. The CDR3 extends over 13 amino acids. V was pared by 0 bases and J by 8 bases, with 8 bases between. This chain's CDR3 is CASSQDEVDEQFF. Here the CDR3 DNA reads TGCGCCAGCAGCCAAGATGAGGTTGATGAGCAGTTCTTC.

In its sample, this clonotype was seen a few times. The gene calls are TRBV4-1 and TRBJ2-5; D call uncertain. Germline CDR1 reads MGHRA; CDR2 reads YSYEKL. There are 15 residues in the CDR3. Between the trimmed V and J ends, which lost 0 bases and 5 bases, there was a span of 13 bases. The CDR3 nucleotides read TGCGCCAGCAGCCAAGATCGAAGTAAGGGTGAGACCCAGTACTTC. It codes for CASSQDRSKGETQYF.

In its sample, this clonotype was seen many times. The V call is TRBV5-1, the J call TRBJ2-1; D unclear. V lost 3 bases to trimming and J lost 7 bases, with 5 bases between them. Germline loops: CDR1 SGHRS, CDR2 YFSETQ. The CDR3 is 11 residues long. The CDR3 sequence: CASSSQNEQFF. Written as DNA, the CDR3 is TGCGCCAGCAGCTCCCAGAATGAGCAGTTCTTC. Using reference TRBV5-1 and TRBJ2-1 for the parts outside the CDR3, the full variable domain is KAGVTQTPRYLIKTRGQQVTLSCSPISGHRSVSWYQQTPGQGLQFLFEYFSETQRNKGNFPGRFSGRQFSNSRSEMNVSTLELGDSALYLCASSSQNEQFFGPGTRLTVL.

This clonotype was seen a handful of times. The V call is TRBV7-9, the J call TRBJ2-1; TRBD2 agrees at 8 bases. This CDR3 region has 16 residues. V shed 5 bases, J shed 5 bases, and the junction held 11 bases outside the gene matches. CDR1 is SEHNR and CDR2 is FQNEAQ in the germline V gene (reference sequence). The CDR3 here is CASSPYSGKRDNEQFF. In nucleotides, the CDR3 is TGTGCCAGCAGCCCATATAGCGGGAAAAGGGACAATGAGCAGTTCTTC.

V gene TRBV3-1 combines with J gene TRBJ2-3; TRBD2 aligns across 10 bases. Germline V lookup: CDR1 LGHDT, CDR2 YNNKEL (reference sequence). The CDR3 has 16 amino acids. V dropped 4 bases and J dropped 2; count of bases not matched to a gene: 6. The CDR3 region is CASSLRTSGYTDTQYF. CDR3 DNA: TGTGCCAGCAGCCTTCGGACTAGCGGATACACAGATACGCAGTATTTT.

This clonotype occurred a few times. The rearrangement links TRBV20-1 to TRBJ1-6; TRBD1 agrees at 10 bases. CDR3 length equals 13 residues. The V and J ends lost 5 bases and 10 bases, in that order; junction bases with no gene match: 5. In germline, CDR1 is DFQATT, CDR2 SNEGSKA (reference sequence). CDR3 region: CSAPGTGESPLHF. DNA for the CDR3: TGCAGTGCTCCTGGGACAGGGGAGTCACCCCTCCACTTT.

V and J are TRBV12-3 or TRBV12-4 and TRBJ1-5, with D perhaps TRBD1 (6 bases). Trimming pared 4 bases from V and 8 bases from J, leaving 12 bases between. This CDR3 has 13 residues. The chain's CDR3 is CASSSTGREPQHF. CDR3 nucleotide sequence: TGTGCCAGCAGTTCAACAGGGAGGGAGCCCCAGCATTTT.

This chain joins TRBV11-1 and TRBJ2-6; TRBD2 is a possible D gene (6 bases). Germline V lookup: CDR1 SGHAT, CDR2 FQDESV (reference sequence). The length of the CDR3 is 18 residues. Trimming shortened V by 7 bases and J by 1 base, and 20 bases separated the two germline ends. CDR3 sequence reads: CASTLRRDPSSGANVLTF. DNA for the CDR3: TGTGCCAGCACCCTACGGCGGGATCCCAGTTCTGGGGCCAACGTCCTGACTTTC.

This chain joins TRBV29-1 and TRBJ2-1; perhaps TRBD2 as D (6 bases). The V end lost 6 bases, the J end lost 1 base, and 19 bases lay between the germline ends. The CDR3 length is 16 residues. Germline values: CDR1 SQVTM, CDR2 ANQGSEA. The CDR3 region is CSVETGSGASYNEQFF. The CDR3 coding sequence is TGCAGCGTGGAGACGGGTAGCGGAGCGTCCTACAATGAGCAGTTCTTC.

There are many counts of this clonotype. V gene TRBV20-1 combines with J gene TRBJ1-2; TRBD1 aligns across 7 bases. The germline CDR1 and CDR2 sequences are DFQATT and SNEGSKA (reference sequence). The CDR3 spans 15 residues. Trimming cost V 0 bases and J 4 bases; bases outside gene matches: 8. In DNA, the CDR3 is TGCAGTGCTAGAGATGAGGGGGCCAGGATCTATGGCTACACCTTC. It translates to CSARDEGARIYGYTF.